This T cell receptor beta chain was identified during a study of lymphopenia after photon versus proton radiotherapy. Generated by immunoSEQ multiplex PCR, the TCRdb table keeps only in-frame clones and is missing some. The data contain some 25,000 clones, around 90% of them singletons. Comment on this clone: Antigen: not known.

The J segment lost 1 base and the V segment lost 0 bases, leaving 10 bases of the junction unmatched. CDR1 and CDR2 (germline): MNHNS, SASEGT. This CDR3 comprises 18 residues. Whole-study findings and limits: After the lymphocyte nadir, photon-treated repertoires showed oligoclonal expansion, especially of CD8+ Temra cells.

The sequence was collected from a middle-aged man with gastric cancer. The sequenced sample was peripheral blood, obtained from a patient treated with photon-based radiotherapy. This chain links TRBV6-1 with TRBJ2-7; TRBD1 matches at 9 bases. The CDR3 region is CASSEAIIGTGSSYEQYV. Written as DNA, the CDR3 is TGTGCCAGCAGTGAAGCAATTATAGGGACAGGGTCATCCTACGAGCAGTACGTC.